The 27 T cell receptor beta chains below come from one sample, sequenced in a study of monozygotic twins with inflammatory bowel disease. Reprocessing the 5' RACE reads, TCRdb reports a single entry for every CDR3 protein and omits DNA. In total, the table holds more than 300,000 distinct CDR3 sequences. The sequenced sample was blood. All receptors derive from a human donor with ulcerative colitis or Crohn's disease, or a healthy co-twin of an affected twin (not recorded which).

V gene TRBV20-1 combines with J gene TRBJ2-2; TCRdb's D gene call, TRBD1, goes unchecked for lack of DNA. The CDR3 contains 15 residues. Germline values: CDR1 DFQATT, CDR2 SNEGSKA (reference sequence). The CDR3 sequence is CSAPQGQANTGELFF.

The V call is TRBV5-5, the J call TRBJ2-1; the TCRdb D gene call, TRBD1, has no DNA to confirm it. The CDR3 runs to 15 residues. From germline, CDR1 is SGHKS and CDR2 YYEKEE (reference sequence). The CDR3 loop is CASSSLSGGNNEQFF.

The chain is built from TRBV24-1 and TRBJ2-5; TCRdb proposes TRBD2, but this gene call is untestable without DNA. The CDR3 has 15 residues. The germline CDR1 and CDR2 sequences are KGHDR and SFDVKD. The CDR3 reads CATSDQTSPRGTQYF.

The CDR3 sequence is CASTTRKTGVGANVLTF. The V call is TRBV6-1, the J call TRBJ2-6; with no DNA, the TCRdb D assignment of TRBD1 cannot be verified. Germline V CDR1 and CDR2: MNHNS, SASEGT. This CDR3 contains 17 residues.

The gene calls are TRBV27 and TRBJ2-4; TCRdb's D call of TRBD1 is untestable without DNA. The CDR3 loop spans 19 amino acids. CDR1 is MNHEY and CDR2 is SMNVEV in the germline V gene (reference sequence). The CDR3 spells CASSLSPPRDKLAKNIQYF.

CDR3: CATSREPGRQETQYF. V gene TRBV15 combines with J gene TRBJ2-5; the TRBD1 assignment by TCRdb is unverifiable without DNA. CDR1 and CDR2 from the germline V gene are LNHNV and YYDKDF (reference sequence). CDR3 length equals 15 residues.

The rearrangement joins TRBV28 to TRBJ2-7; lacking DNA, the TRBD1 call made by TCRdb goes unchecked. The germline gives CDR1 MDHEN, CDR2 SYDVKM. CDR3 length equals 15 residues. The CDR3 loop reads CASRTPGTGGGEQYF.

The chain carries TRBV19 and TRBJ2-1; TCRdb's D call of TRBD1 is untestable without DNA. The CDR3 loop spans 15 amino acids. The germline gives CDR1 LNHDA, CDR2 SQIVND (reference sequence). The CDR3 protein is CASKVGGRHYNEQFF.

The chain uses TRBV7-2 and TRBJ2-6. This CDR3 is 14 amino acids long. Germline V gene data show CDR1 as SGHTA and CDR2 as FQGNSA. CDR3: CASSFGLGANVLTF.

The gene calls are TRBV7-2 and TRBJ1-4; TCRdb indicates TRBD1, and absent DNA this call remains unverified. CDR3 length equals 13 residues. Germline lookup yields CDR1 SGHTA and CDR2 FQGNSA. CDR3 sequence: CASRQGAKEKLFF.

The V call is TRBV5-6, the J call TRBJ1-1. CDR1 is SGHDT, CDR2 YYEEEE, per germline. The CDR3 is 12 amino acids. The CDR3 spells CASSLDIGEAFF. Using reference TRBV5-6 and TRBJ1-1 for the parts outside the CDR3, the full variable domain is DAGVTQSPTHLIKTRGQQVTLRCSPKSGHDTVSWYQQALGQGPQFIFQYYEEEERQRGNFPDRFSGHQFPNYSSELNVNALLLGDSALYLCASSLDIGEAFFGQGTRLTVV.

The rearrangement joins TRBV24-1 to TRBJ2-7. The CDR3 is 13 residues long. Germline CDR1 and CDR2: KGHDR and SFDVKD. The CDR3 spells CATSDFASYEQYF.

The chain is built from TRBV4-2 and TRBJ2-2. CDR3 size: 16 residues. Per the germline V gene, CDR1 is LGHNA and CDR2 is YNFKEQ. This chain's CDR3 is CASSQVSVSNTGELFF.

The CDR3 here is CASSHYASGGAWEQFF. V usage is TRBV7-3 and J usage is TRBJ2-1; no DNA is available, so the TRBD2 call from TCRdb remains unchecked. The germline V gene has CDR1 SGHTA and CDR2 FQGTGA. The CDR3 is made up of 16 amino acids.

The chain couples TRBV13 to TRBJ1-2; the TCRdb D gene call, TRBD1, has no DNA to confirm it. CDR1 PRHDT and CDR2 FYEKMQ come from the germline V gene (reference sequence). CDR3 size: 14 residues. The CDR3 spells CASSPGRLIYGYTF. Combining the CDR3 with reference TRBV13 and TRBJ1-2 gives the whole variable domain AAGVIQSPRHLIKEKRETATLKCYPIPRHDTVYWYQQGPGQDPQFLISFYEKMQSDKGSIPDRFSAQQFSDYHSELNMSSLELGDSALYFCASSPGRLIYGYTFGSGTRLTVV.

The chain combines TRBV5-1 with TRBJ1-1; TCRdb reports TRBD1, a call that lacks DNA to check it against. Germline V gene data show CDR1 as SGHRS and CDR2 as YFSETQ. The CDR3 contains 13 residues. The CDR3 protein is CASSRQGNTEAFF.

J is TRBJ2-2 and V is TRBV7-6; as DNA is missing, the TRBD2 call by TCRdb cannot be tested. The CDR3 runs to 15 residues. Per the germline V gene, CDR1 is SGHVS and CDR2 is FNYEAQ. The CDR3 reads CASSLVGGGAGELFF.

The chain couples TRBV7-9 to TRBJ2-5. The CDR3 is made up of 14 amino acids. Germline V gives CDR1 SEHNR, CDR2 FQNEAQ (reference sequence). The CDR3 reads CASSRTDGAETQYF.

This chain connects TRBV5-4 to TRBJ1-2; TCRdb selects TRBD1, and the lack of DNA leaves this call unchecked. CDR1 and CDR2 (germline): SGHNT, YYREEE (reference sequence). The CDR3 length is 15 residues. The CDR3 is CASSPWTGDTYGYTF.

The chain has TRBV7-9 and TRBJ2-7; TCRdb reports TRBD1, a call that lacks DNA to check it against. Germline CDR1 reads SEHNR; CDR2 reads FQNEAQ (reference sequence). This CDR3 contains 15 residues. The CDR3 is CASTHPGTVTYEQYF.

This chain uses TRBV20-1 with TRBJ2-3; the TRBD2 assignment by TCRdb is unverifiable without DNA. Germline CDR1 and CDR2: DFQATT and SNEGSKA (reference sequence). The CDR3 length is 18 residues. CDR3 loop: CSARDPGLAGGPTDTQYF.

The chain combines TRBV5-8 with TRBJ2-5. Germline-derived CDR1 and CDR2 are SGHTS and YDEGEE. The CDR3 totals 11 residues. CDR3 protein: CASSVGRTQYF. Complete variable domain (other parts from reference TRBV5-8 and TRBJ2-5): EAGVTQSPTHLIKTRGQQATLRCSPISGHTSVYWYQQALGLGLQFLLWYDEGEERNRGNFPPRFSGRQFPNYSSELNVNALELEDSALYLCASSVGRTQYFGPGTRLLVL.

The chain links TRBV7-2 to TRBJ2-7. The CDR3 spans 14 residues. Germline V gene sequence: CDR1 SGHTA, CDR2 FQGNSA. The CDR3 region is CASSLVGINYEQYF.

The chain's CDR3 is CASHDSGVYGYTF. The V call is TRBV5-1, the J call TRBJ1-2; without DNA, the TCRdb call of TRBD1 cannot be checked. The CDR3 extends over 13 amino acids. The V gene's germline CDR1 is SGHRS and CDR2 YFSETQ.

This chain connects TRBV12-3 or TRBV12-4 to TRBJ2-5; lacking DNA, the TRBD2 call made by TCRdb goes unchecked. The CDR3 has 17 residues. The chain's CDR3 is CASILGLAGGRVETQYF.

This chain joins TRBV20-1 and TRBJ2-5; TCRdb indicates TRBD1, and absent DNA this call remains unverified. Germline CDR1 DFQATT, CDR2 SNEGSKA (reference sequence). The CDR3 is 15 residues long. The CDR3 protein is CSATTTGGSQETQYF.

The CDR3 sequence: CASSVGGRAGELFF. The genes are TRBV9 and TRBJ2-2; the D call of TRBD2 rests on TCRdb alone, since no DNA is present to check it. The CDR3 runs 14 residues. Per the germline V gene, CDR1 is SGDLS and CDR2 is YYNGEE.